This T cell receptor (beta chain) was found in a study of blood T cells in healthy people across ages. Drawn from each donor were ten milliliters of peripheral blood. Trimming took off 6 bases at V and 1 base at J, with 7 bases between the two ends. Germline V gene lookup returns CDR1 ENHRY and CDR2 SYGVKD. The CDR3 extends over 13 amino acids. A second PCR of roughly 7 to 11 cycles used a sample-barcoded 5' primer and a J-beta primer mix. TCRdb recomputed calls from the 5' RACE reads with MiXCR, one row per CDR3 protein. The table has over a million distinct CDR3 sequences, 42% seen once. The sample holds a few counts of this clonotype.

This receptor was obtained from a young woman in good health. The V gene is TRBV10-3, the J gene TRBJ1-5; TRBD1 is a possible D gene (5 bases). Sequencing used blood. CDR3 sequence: CAISRDSNQPQHF. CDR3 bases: TGTGCCATCAGCAGGGACAGCAATCAGCCCCAGCATTTT.